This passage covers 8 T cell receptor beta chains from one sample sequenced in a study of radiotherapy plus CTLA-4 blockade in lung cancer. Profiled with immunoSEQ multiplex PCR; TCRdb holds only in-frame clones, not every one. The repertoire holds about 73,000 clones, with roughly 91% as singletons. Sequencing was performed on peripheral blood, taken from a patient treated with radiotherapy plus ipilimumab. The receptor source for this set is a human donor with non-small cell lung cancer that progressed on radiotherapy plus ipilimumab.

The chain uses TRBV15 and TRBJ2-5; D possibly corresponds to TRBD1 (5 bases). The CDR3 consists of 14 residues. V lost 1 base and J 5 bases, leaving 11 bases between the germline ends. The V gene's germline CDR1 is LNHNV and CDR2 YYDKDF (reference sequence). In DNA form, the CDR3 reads TGTGCCACCAGCAGAGGGGGCAGCTGGGAGACCCAGTACTTC. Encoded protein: CATSRGGSWETQYF.

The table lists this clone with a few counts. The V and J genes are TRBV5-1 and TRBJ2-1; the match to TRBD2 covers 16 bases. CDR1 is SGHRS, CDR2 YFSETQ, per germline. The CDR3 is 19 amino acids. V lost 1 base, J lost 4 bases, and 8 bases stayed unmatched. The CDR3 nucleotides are TGCGCCAGCAGCTTGTTGGGACTAGCGGGAGGGATGAAATACAATGAGCAGTTCTTC. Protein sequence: CASSLLGLAGGMKYNEQFF.

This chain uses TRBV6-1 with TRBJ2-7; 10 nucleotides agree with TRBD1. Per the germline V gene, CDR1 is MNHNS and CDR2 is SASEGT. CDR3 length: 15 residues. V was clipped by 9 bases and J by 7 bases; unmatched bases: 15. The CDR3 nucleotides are TGTGCCAGTACACAACCGGGACAGGGGTTAGGAGAGCAGTACGTC. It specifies CASTQPGQGLGEQYV.

As DNA, the CDR3 is TGTGCTAGTGGTAAAGGACAGGGCAACACCGGGGAGCTGTTTTTT. It codes for CASGKGQGNTGELFF. The chain has TRBV12-5 and TRBJ2-2; 8 bases match TRBD1. The V segment lost 5 bases and the J segment 2 bases; nucleotides outside the gene matches: 4. This CDR3 region has 15 residues. Germline CDR1 LGHNT, CDR2 FRNRAP.

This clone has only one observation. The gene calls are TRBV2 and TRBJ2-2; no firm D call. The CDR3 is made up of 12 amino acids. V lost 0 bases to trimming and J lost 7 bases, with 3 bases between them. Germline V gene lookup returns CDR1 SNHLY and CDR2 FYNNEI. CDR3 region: CASSEAYGELFF. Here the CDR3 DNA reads TGTGCCAGCAGTGAAGCGTACGGGGAGCTGTTTTTT.

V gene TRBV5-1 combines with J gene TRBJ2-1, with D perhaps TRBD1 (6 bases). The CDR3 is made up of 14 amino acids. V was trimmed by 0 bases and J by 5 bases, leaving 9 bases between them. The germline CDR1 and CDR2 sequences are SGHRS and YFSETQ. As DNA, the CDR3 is TGCGCCAGCAGCTTGGACAGGGCCAACAATGAGCAGTTCTTC. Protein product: CASSLDRANNEQFF.

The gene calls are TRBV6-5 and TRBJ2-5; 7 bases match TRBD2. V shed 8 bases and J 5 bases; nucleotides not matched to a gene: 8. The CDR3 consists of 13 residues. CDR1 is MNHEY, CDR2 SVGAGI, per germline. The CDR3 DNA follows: TGTGCCAGCCGGCGAGGGACTATTGAGACCCAGTACTTC. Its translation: CASRRGTIETQYF.

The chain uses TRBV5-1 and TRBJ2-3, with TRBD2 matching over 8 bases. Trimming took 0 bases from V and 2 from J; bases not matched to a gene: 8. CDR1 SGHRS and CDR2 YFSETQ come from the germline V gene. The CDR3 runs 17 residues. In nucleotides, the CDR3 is TGCGCCAGCAGCTTGGTTGGCGGGAGGCGATCCACAGATACGCAGTATTTT. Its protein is CASSLVGGRRSTDTQYF. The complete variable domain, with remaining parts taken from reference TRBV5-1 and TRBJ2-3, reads KAGVTQTPRYLIKTRGQQVTLSCSPISGHRSVSWYQQTPGQGLQFLFEYFSETQRNKGNFPGRFSGRQFSNSRSEMNVSTLELGDSALYLCASSLVGGRRSTDTQYFGPGTRLTVL.